This entry lists 4 T cell receptor beta chains sequenced from one sample in a study of neurological immune-mediated disorders. TCRdb fed the 5' RACE reads into MiXCR, producing one record per CDR3 protein. Of fewer than 65,000 distinct CDR3 sequences detected, 4.2% appear once; the ten largest clones hold approximately 2.8%. The sample taken for sequencing was PBMCs. These receptors were taken from a man in his forties or fifties with multiple sclerosis.

A remark on this clonotype: It may be a read error: a sequence one base away is much more abundant. This chain joins TRBV28 and TRBJ1-6; tentative D call: TRBD1 (5 bases). Looked up from germline, CDR1 is MDHEN and CDR2 is SYDVKM. The ends were cut back, 3 bases at V and 5 bases at J, with 11 bases in the middle. The CDR3 sequence is 15 residues long. CDR3 DNA sequence: TGTGCCAGCAGTTTGGGGGGGACGAATAATTCACCCCTCCACTTT. This encodes CASSLGGTNNSPLHF.

The chain recombines TRBV28 with TRBJ1-3, with D tentatively TRBD1 (6 bases). The V end was cut by 7 bases, the J end by 1 base, with 11 bases between. The CDR3 is 14 residues long. Germline values: CDR1 MDHEN, CDR2 SYDVKM. The CDR3 is CASTRGGSGNTIYF. The CDR3 DNA reads TGTGCCAGCACCCGAGGGGGTTCTGGAAACACCATATATTTT. Based on the CDR3 plus reference TRBV28 and TRBJ1-3, the full variable domain is DVKVTQSSRYLVKRTGEKVFLECVQDMDHENMFWYRQDPGLGLRLIYFSYDVKMKEKGDIPEGYSVSREKKERFSLILESASTNQTSMYLCASTRGGSGNTIYFGEGSWLTVV.

Many counts were recorded for this clonotype. CDR3 in amino acids: CSARDILLQPQHF. CDR3 coding DNA: TGCAGTGCCCGGGACATTCTTCTTCAGCCCCAGCATTTT. This chain connects TRBV20-1 to TRBJ1-5, with D perhaps TRBD1 (6 bases). CDR1 is DFQATT and CDR2 is SNEGSKA in the germline V gene (reference sequence). The CDR3 covers 13 residues. Trimming took off 6 bases at V and 6 bases at J, with 15 bases between the two ends.

Only a few counts were recorded for this clonotype. The gene calls are TRBV10-1 and TRBJ2-7, with 10 positions matching TRBD2. The CDR3 contains 15 residues. The germline V gene has CDR1 WNHNN and CDR2 SYGVQD (reference sequence). V lost 3 bases, J lost 2 bases, and 4 bases stayed unmatched. The CDR3 region has the DNA TGCGCCAGCAGTGAAGGGACTAGCGTCCCCTACGAGCAGTACTTC. Encoded protein: CASSEGTSVPYEQYF.